This T cell receptor (beta chain) was identified in a study of blood T cell repertoires in COVID-19. Turning to the study itself: COVID-19 samples collected from the United States, Italy and Spain covered acute and convalescent phases. The cDNA or gDNA used as material had been derived from T cells, B-cell-depleted T cells, or PBMCs.

In the original workflow: Estimates of nucleated cell counts were drawn from the amplification of reference gene primers. Method: immunoSEQ multiplex PCR; TCRdb's copy keeps in-frame clones and lacks some. The V and J calls and clone size were taken over from that table, and D and trimming were inferred from the DNA. The data contain around 130,000 clones, around 87% of them singletons. The CDR3 runs 13 residues. J gave up 11 bases and V 2 bases, and 6 bases lay outside the gene matches. This rearrangement joins TRBV12-3 or TRBV12-4 to TRBJ2-4, with 7 bases that match TRBD1. The material sequenced was peripheral blood. The origin of this receptor is a man between 65 and 85 years old with active COVID-19. DNA for the CDR3: TGTGCCAGCAGTTTAAGGGACAGCTCTTTTCAGTACTTC. Protein: CASSLRDSSFQYF.